The clone carrying this T cell receptor (beta chain) was counted only a few times. The antigen remains unidentified. The entry originates in a study of post-analysis software for immune sequencing data. The TCR beta cDNA libraries contained unique molecular identifiers. Yield was about 500,000 cDNA molecules from approximately 0.91 to 9.4 million T cells. TCRdb re-analysed the PCR reads in MiXCR, keeping a single row per CDR3 protein. The sample holds some 800,000 distinct CDR3 sequences, 40% to 55% seen once. V dropped 0 bases and J dropped 2 bases, with 3 bases sitting between them. This CDR3 is built from 13 residues. Germline V gene data show CDR1 as LGHNA and CDR2 as YNFKEQ. General study findings and limits: Patients used a few TRBV segments, including TRBV5-6, TRBV5-1 and TRBV20-1, more often than controls.

Sample: blood. The V and J genes are TRBV4-2 and TRBJ2-3; D is unclear. This receptor was identified in a girl aged 5-17 years with multiple sclerosis. CDR3 residues: CASSQEHTDTQYF. The DNA of the CDR3 is TGTGCCAGCAGCCAAGAACACACAGATACGCAGTATTTT.